The 12 T cell receptor beta chains in this list originate from one sample, sequenced in a study of post-analysis software for immune sequencing data. Study-wide findings and caveats: Elevated frequency relative to controls characterized four to six TRBV segments in patients, TRBV5-6, TRBV5-1 and TRBV20-1 among them.

The antigens of these receptors remain unknown. Built from TCR beta cDNA, the libraries had unique molecular identifiers in them. One entry per CDR3 protein results from TCRdb running MiXCR on the PCR reads. There are about 460,000 distinct CDR3 sequences in the sample; roughly 45% occur only once, and about 12% lies in the top ten. The specimen sequenced was blood. The receptors come from a girl aged 5-17 years with multiple sclerosis.

The V call is TRBV27, the J call TRBJ1-1, with unresolved D. Trimming left V 6 bases short and J 3 bases short, with 14 bases between. This CDR3 is built from 14 residues. From germline, CDR1 is MNHEY and CDR2 SMNVEV (reference sequence). Written as DNA, the CDR3 is TGTGCCAGCAGATCGATGTACGGTTACACTGAAGCTTTCTTT. Protein sequence: CASRSMYGYTEAFF.

This clonotype showed up just a few times. The chain recombines TRBV7-9 with TRBJ2-3; perhaps D is TRBD1 or TRBD2 (6 bases each). The germline CDR1 and CDR2 sequences are SEHNR and FQNEAQ (reference sequence). Trimming removed 5 bases from V and 0 bases from J, with 18 bases in between. CDR3 length: 17 amino acids. The CDR3 sequence: CASSRPGASASTDTQYF. CDR3 DNA: TGTGCCAGCAGCCGCCCGGGGGCTAGCGCCAGCACAGATACGCAGTATTTT.

This rearrangement joins TRBV6-1 to TRBJ1-4; 8 bases line up with TRBD1. This CDR3 is built from 15 residues. Germline V CDR1 and CDR2: MNHNS, SASEGT. V lost 1 base, J lost 7 bases, and 5 bases stayed unmatched. The CDR3 spells CASSEGSGQVEKLFF. Here the CDR3 DNA reads TGTGCCAGCAGTGAAGGATCGGGACAGGTTGAAAAACTGTTTTTT.

The chain carries TRBV12-3 or TRBV12-4 and TRBJ2-7, with 10 bases matching TRBD1. J was trimmed by 6 bases and V by 4 bases; bases with no gene match: 6. The CDR3 extends over 14 amino acids. The CDR3 loop reads CASSSGQGVFEQYF. CDR3 nucleotides: TGTGCCAGCAGTTCCGGACAGGGGGTATTCGAGCAGTACTTC.

About this clonotype: The junction departs from the called germline gene at one end, perhaps through a read error. The J gene is TRBJ2-1, the V gene TRBV28, with a tentative D call TRBD1 (6 bases). The CDR3 runs 19 residues. CDR1 MDHEN and CDR2 SYDVKM come from the germline V gene. CDR3 bases: TGTGCCGGCAGTCCCCAAACCCTACAGGGAGTACGTCCCTACAATGAGCAGTTCTTC. Encoded protein: CAGSPQTLQGVRPYNEQFF.

A note on this clonotype: At one end, the junction sequence differs from germline, possibly due to a read error. The CDR3 sequence: CVSSLGDFGNEQYF. The CDR3 DNA reads TGTGTCAGCAGCTTAGGAGACTTTGGCAATGAGCAGTACTTC. This sequence joins TRBV11-2 and TRBJ2-5; D is undetermined. The CDR3 totals 14 residues. CDR1 SGHAT and CDR2 FQNNGV come from the germline V gene.

The rearrangement links TRBV28 to TRBJ2-7; 7 bases match TRBD2. Germline CDR1 reads MDHEN; CDR2 reads SYDVKM. CDR3 length: 15 amino acids. With 8 bases clipped from V and 5 bases from J, the junction kept 15 bases outside the gene matches. The CDR3 region is CASPPRGGSQHEQYF. DNA of the CDR3: TGTGCCAGCCCCCCCCGCGGGGGAAGTCAACACGAGCAGTACTTC.

This clonotype occurred a few times. One junction end disagrees with the germline gene, perhaps due to a read error. V usage is TRBV7-2 and J usage is TRBJ1-1, with 7 bases matching TRBD1. This CDR3 is built from 13 residues. The germline V gene encodes CDR1 SGHTA and CDR2 FQGNSA. The CDR3 nucleotides are TGTGCCAGCGGCTTAGCGACTACAGGGGTAGCTTTCTTT. Its translation is CASGLATTGVAFF. Full variable domain (remainder filled in from reference TRBV7-2 and TRBJ1-1): GAGVSQSPSNKVTEKGKDVELRCDPISGHTALYWYRQSLGQGLEFLIYFQGNSAPDKSGLPSDRFSAERTGGSVSTLTIQRTQQEDSAVYLCASGLATTGVAFFGQGTRLTVV.

The V gene is TRBV13, the J gene TRBJ2-7; 15 nucleotides line up with TRBD2. The CDR3 runs to 19 residues. V trimming: 4 bases; J trimming: 0 bases; junction bases outside the gene matches: 10. Germline CDR1 PRHDT, CDR2 FYEKMQ (reference sequence). As DNA, the CDR3 is TGTGCCAGCAGCTCGAGCGGACTAGCGGGAGGGCTGACCTCCTACGAGCAGTACTTC. Residues: CASSSSGLAGGLTSYEQYF.

This clonotype was counted once. The V and J genes are TRBV18 and TRBJ2-4; the D gene is possibly TRBD2 (5 bases). Germline CDR1 KGHSH, CDR2 LQKENI. V was clipped by 3 bases and J by 1 base, with 7 bases between them. CDR3 length equals 14 residues. CDR3 DNA: TGTGCCAGCTCACCCGGGATGGCCAAAAACATTCAGTACTTC. It translates to CASSPGMAKNIQYF.

The sample holds a few counts of this clonotype. The chain recombines TRBV28 with TRBJ2-7, with TRBD1 matching 9 bases. Germline CDR1 and CDR2: MDHEN and SYDVKM. Germline trimming cut 9 bases from V and 3 bases from J; bases unmatched to any gene: 6. The CDR3 sequence is 13 residues long. This CDR3 is CASTGGANYEQYF. The CDR3 bases are TGTGCCAGTACAGGGGGCGCAAACTACGAGCAGTACTTC.

V gene TRBV7-9 combines with J gene TRBJ2-5; 9 nucleotides match TRBD2. Near its end, the DNA agrees better with TRBJ2-7, so the J call may be wrong. The CDR3 has 14 amino acids. Germline-derived CDR1 and CDR2 are SEHNR and FQNEAQ (reference sequence). The CDR3 DNA sequence: TGTGCCAGCAGCATTAGCGGGAGACCCTCCGAGCAGTACTTC. Its protein is CASSISGRPSEQYF.